This T cell receptor (beta chain) derives from a study of cytomegalovirus exposure and HLA in healthy donors. At the level of the study: Early released data comprised around 79 million unique TCRs from HLA-typed donors.

13 Jbeta primers and 60 Vbeta primers were used for the PCR. This table comes from immunoSEQ multiplex PCR, and its TCRdb copy is limited to in-frame clones, with some not included. The sample lists 75,000 to 100,000 clones; around 70% were seen once. This CDR3 spans 13 amino acids. The ends lost 7 bases at V and 4 bases at J; junction bases unmatched: 4. The germline V gene encodes CDR1 SGHTA and CDR2 FQGNSA. This clone was counted between two and nine times. The chain employs TRBV7-2 and TRBJ2-5, with TRBD1 matching 9 bases. Sequenced input: PBMCs. The sequence was obtained from a female donor in good health and CMV-seronegative. This chain's CDR3 is CASTGQGGETQYF. The CDR3 nucleotides are TGTGCCAGCACGGGACAGGGAGGAGAGACCCAGTACTTC. Full variable domain (remainder filled in from reference TRBV7-2 and TRBJ2-5): GAGVSQSPSNKVTEKGKDVELRCDPISGHTALYWYRQSLGQGLEFLIYFQGNSAPDKSGLPSDRFSAERTGGSVSTLTIQRTQQEDSAVYLCASTGQGGETQYFGPGTRLLVL.